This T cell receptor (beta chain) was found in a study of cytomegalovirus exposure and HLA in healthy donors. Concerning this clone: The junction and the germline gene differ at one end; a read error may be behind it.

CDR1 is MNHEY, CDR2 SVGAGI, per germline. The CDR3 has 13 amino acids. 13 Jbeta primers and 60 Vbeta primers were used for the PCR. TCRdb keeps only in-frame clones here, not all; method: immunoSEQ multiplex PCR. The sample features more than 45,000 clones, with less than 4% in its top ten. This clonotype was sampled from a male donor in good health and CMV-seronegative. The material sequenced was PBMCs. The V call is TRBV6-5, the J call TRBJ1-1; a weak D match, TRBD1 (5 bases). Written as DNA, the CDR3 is TGTGCCAGCAGTGCCCAAAAAGGGACTGAAGATTTCTTT. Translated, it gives CASSAQKGTEDFF.